A selection of T cell receptor beta chains follows, all from one sample in a study of blood T cell repertoires in COVID-19. The assay was immunoSEQ multiplex PCR, and TCRdb's table has in-frame clones only and misses some. Counted here are some 250,000 clones, around 90% occurring once; the ten biggest clones make up 1% to 1.5%. The sample taken for sequencing was PBMCs or T cells enriched from blood (not recorded which). The receptors come from a human donor in a cohort exposed to, infected with or recovered from COVID-19 (not recorded which). The donor label of this sample is uncertain. CDR3s include the opening cysteine and the closing phenylalanine or tryptophan. The D gene is left open where the match is weak. The listing skips clone size in some rows; elsewhere it reads once, few, many or a size class.

clone size,J gene,V gene,D gene,CDR3 protein,CDR3 DNA
NA,TRBJ1-4,TRBV25-1,TRBD1,CASSSLMGQAATNEKLFF,TGTGCCAGCAGTTCCTTGATGGGACAGGCGGCAACTAATGAAAAACTGTTTTTT
NA,TRBJ1-1,TRBV6-5,NA,CASSLKGGHTEAFF,TGTGCCAGCAGCCTTAAGGGAGGGCACACTGAAGCTTTCTTT
few,TRBJ2-7,TRBV6-6,TRBD1,CASRPGQGNYEQYF,TGTGCCAGCAGGCCGGGACAGGGGAACTACGAGCAGTACTTC
NA,TRBJ2-5,TRBV19,NA,CASSIPRFLETQYF,TGTGCCAGTAGTATCCCCCGGTTCTTGGAGACCCAGTACTTC
NA,TRBJ1-2,TRBV9,NA,CASSLPNYGYTF,TGTGCCAGCAGCCTCCCTAACTATGGCTACACCTTC
once,TRBJ2-5,TRBV3-1/TRBV3-2,NA,CASSQGSGLAGWYQETQYF,TGTGCCAGCAGCCAAGGATCGGGGTTGGCGGGCTGGTACCAAGAGACCCAGTACTTC
NA,TRBJ2-2,TRBV19,NA,CASTELGGGAGTGELFF,TGTGCCAGTACGGAATTAGGGGGGGGCGCAGGCACCGGGGAGCTGTTTTTT
NA,TRBJ2-2,TRBV9,NA,CASSGPGGDGELFF,TGTGCCAGCAGCGGGCCAGGAGGGGACGGGGAGCTGTTTTTT
NA,TRBJ2-2,TRBV4-1,NA,CASSPPPGRSGNTGELFF,TGCGCCAGCAGCCCTCCCCCGGGAAGGAGCGGGAACACCGGGGAGCTGTTTTTT
NA,TRBJ2-2,TRBV19,NA,CASSLRPPGLFF,TGTGCCAGTAGTCTGCGACCGCCGGGGCTGTTTTTT
NA,TRBJ2-1,TRBV3-1/TRBV3-2,TRBD2,CASSQSVGLAGGSSYNEQFF,TGTGCCAGCAGCCAATCGGTAGGTCTAGCGGGTGGAAGCTCCTACAATGAGCAGTTCTTC
few,TRBJ2-7,TRBV7-2,TRBD1,CASSPGTGVAYEQYF,TGTGCCAGCAGCCCAGGGACAGGGGTGGCCTACGAGCAGTACTTC
NA,TRBJ2-2,TRBV2,NA,CASSARNTGELFF,TGTGCCAGCAGTGCCCGGAACACCGGGGAGCTGTTTTTT
NA,TRBJ1-2,TRBV15,NA,CATSRDRQASYGYTF,TGTGCCACCAGCAGAGATCGACAGGCAAGCTATGGCTACACCTTC
NA,TRBJ2-1,TRBV19,TRBD2,CASQRGDWDEQFF,TGTGCCAGTCAGCGGGGGGATTGGGATGAGCAGTTCTTC
NA,TRBJ1-1,TRBV19,NA,CASSSGDVTFF,TGTGCCAGTAGTTCAGGCGATGTAACTTTCTTT
NA,TRBJ2-1,TRBV29-1,TRBD1,CSVGTGNRQFF,TGCAGCGTAGGGACAGGGAATAGGCAGTTCTTC
NA,TRBJ1-1,TRBV7-2,NA,CASSLTPDEAFF,TGTGCCAGCAGCTTAACTCCTGATGAAGCTTTCTTT
NA,TRBJ2-7,TRBV6-5,TRBD1,CASREGQGIYEQYF,TGTGCCAGCAGAGAGGGACAGGGGATCTACGAGCAGTACTTC
NA,TRBJ2-7,TRBV27,NA,CASILQGSYEQYF,TGTGCCAGCATCTTACAGGGCTCCTACGAGCAGTACTTC
NA,TRBJ2-1,TRBV7-9,TRBD1,CASSSITGTGDYNEQFF,TGTGCCAGCAGCTCCATTACCGGGACAGGGGATTACAATGAGCAGTTCTTC
NA,TRBJ1-1,TRBV19,TRBD1,CATGQGFTEAFF,TGTGCCACAGGACAGGGCTTCACTGAAGCTTTCTTT
NA,TRBJ2-5,TRBV11-1,TRBD1,CASSPMTGSPPETQYF,TGTGCCAGCAGCCCGATGACAGGGTCCCCCCCAGAGACCCAGTACTTC
NA,TRBJ2-3,TRBV7-3,NA,CASSLPEQGMETQYF,TGTGCCAGCAGCTTACCGGAACAGGGAATGGAGACGCAGTATTTT
NA,TRBJ1-5,TRBV15,NA,CATSRDLDQPQHF,TGTGCCACCAGCAGAGATTTAGATCAGCCCCAGCATTTT
NA,TRBJ1-4,TRBV18,NA,CASSPSAGSNEKLFF,TGTGCCAGCTCACCAAGCGCAGGGTCTAATGAAAAACTGTTTTTT